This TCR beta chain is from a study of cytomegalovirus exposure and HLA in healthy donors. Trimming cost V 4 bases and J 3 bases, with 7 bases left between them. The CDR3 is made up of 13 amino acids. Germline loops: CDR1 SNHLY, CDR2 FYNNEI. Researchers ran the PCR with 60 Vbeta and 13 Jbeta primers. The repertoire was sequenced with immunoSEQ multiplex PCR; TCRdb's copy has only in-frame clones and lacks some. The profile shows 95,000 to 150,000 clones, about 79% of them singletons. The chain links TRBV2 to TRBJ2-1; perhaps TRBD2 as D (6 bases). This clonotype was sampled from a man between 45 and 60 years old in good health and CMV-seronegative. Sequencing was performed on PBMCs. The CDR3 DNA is TGTGCCAGCAGTGTCGGGGGCTACAATGAGCAGTTCTTC. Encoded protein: CASSVGGYNEQFF.